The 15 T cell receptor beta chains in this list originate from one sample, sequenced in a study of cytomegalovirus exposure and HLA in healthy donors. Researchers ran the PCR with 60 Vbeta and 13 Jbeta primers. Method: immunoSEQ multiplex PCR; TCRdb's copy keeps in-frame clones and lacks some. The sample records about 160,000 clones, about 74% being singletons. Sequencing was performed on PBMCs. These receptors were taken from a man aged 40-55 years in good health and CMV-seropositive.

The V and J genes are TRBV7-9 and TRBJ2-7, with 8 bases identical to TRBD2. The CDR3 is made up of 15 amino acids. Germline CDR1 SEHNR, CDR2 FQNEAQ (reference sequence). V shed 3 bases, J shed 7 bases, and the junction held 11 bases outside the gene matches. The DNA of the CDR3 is TGTGCCAGCAGCTTTTATACAGCGGGAGTTCATGAGCAGTACTTC. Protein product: CASSFYTAGVHEQYF.

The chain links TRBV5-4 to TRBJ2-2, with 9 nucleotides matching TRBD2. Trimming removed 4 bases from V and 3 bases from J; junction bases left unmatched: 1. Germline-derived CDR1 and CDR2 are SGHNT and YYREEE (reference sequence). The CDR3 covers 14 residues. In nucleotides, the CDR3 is TGTGCCAGCAGCGGCGGGAGGGACACCGGGGAGCTGTTTTTT. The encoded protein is CASSGGRDTGELFF.

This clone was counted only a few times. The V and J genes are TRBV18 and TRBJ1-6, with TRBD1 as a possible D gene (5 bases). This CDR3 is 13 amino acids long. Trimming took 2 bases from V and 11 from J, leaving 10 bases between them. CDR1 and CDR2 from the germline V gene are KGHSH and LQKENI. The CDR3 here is CASSPGGDAPLHF. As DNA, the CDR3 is TGTGCCAGCTCACCAGGGGGGGATGCACCCCTCCACTTT.

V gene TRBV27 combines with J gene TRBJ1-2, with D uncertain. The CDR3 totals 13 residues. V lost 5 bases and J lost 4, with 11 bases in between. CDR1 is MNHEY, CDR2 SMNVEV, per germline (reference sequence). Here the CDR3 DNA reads TGTGCCAGCAGTGAGGGTATAGGCTATGGCTACACCTTC. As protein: CASSEGIGYGYTF.

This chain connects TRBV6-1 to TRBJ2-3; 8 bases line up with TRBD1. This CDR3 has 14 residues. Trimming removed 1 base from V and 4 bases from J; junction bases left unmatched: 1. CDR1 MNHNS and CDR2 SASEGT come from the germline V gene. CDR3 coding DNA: TGTGCCAGCAGTGAAGGGACAGGGTCAGATACGCAGTATTTT. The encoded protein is CASSEGTGSDTQYF.

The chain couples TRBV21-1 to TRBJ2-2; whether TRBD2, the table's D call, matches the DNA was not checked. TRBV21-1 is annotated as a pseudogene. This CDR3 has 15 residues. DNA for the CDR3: TGTGCCAGCAGCAAAGGGGCGGGAGAGACCGGGGAGCTGTTTTTT. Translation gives CASSKGAGETGELFF.

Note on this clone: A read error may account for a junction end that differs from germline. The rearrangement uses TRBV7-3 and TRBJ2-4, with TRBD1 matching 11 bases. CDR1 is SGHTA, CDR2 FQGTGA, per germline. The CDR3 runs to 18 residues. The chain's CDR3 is CASSLLPGQGDPGNSQYF. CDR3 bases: TGTGCCAGCAGCTTGCTTCCGGGACAGGGGGACCCGGGGAACAGTCAGTACTTC.

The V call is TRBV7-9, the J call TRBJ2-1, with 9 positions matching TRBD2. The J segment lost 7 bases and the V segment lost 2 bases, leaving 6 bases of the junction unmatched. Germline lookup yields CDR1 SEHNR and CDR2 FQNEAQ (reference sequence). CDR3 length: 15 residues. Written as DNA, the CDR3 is TGTGCCAGCAGCTTACGGCTAGCGGGAACTAATGAGCAGTTCTTC. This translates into CASSLRLAGTNEQFF.

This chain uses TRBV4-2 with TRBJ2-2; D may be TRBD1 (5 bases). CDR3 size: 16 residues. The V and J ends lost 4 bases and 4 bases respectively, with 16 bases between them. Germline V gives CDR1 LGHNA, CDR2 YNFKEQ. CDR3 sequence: CASSRGSQGGTGELFF. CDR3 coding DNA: TGTGCCAGCAGCCGCGGATCTCAGGGCGGCACCGGGGAGCTGTTTTTT.

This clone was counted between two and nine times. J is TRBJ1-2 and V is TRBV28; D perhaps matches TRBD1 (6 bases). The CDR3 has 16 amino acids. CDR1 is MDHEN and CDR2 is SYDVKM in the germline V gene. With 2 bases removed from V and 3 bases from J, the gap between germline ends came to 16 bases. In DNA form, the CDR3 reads TGTGCCAGCAGTTTACTCGCAGGGGCTCCATACTATGGCTACACCTTC. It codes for CASSLLAGAPYYGYTF.

CDR3: CASSRQGAPGETQYF. The CDR3 DNA reads TGTGCCAGCAGCCGACAGGGGGCGCCGGGGGAGACCCAGTACTTC. The genes are TRBV7-9 and TRBJ2-5, with TRBD1 matching 10 bases. V was pared by 5 bases and J by 5 bases, with 8 bases of the junction left unmatched. CDR1 SEHNR and CDR2 FQNEAQ come from the germline V gene (reference sequence). This CDR3 has 15 residues.

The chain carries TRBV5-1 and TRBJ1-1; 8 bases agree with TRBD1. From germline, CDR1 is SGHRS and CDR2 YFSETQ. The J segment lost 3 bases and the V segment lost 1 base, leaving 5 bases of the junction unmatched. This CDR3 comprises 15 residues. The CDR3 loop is CASSLRGQGDTEAFF. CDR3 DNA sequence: TGCGCCAGCAGCTTGAGAGGACAGGGTGACACTGAAGCTTTCTTT.

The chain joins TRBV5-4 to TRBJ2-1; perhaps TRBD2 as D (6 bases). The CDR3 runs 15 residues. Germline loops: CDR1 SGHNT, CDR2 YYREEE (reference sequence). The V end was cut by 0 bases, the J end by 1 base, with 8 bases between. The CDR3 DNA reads TGTGCCAGCAGCTTGGGCGGGACGTCCTACAATGAGCAGTTCTTC. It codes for CASSLGGTSYNEQFF. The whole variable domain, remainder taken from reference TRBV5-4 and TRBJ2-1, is ETGVTQSPTHLIKTRGQQVTLRCSSQSGHNTVSWYQQALGQGPQFIFQYYREEENGRGNFPPRFSGLQFPNYSSELNVNALELDDSALYLCASSLGGTSYNEQFFGPGTRLTVL.

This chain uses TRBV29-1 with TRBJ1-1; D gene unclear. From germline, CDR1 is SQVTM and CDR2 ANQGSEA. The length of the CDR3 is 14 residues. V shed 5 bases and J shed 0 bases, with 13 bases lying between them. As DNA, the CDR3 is TGCAGCGTTCGTATCAACGGTATGAACACTGAAGCTTTCTTT. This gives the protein CSVRINGMNTEAFF.

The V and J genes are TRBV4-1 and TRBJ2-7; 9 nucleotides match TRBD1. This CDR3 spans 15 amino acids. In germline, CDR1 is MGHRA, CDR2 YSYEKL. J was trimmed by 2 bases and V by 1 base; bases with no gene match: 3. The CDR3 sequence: CASSQVHRGPYEQYF. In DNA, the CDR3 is TGCGCCAGCAGCCAAGTTCACAGGGGGCCCTACGAGCAGTACTTC.